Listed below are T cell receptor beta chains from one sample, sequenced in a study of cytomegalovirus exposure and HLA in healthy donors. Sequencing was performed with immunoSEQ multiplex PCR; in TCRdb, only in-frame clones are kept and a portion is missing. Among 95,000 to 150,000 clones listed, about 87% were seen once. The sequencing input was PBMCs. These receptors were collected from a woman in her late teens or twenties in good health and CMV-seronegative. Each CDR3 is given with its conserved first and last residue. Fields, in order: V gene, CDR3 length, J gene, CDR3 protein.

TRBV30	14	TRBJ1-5	CAWGRTGANQPQHF
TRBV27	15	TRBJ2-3	CATLERLGSTDTQYF
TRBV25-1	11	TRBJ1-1	CASTRNTEAFF
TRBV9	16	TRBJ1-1	CASSVGDSRLNTEAFF
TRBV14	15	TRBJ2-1	CASSQGVTSGPGRFF
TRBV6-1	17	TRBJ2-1	CASSETGTSGGGNEQFF
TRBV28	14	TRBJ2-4	CASSFRVSKNIQYF
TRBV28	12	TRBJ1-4	CASTEVNSKLFF
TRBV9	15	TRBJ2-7	CASSVGRGSSYEQYF
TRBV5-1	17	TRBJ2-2	CASSLGLAGPQGGELFF
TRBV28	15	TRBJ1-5	CASSRDRASNQPQHF
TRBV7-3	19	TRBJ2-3	CASSLGASGADLHTDTQYF
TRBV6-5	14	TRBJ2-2	CASRQGRYTGELFF
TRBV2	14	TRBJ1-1	CASSPRQGKRGAFF
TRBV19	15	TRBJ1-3	CASNEQQGSGNTIYF
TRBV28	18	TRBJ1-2	CASSTIPGQGESNYGYTF
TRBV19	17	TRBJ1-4	CASQNPRTLTTNEKLFF
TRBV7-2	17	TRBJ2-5	CASSLPRTSGGKETQYF
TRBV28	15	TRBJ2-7	CASSLRAGEGYEQYF
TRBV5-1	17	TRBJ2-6	CASSLDSGSSGANVLTF
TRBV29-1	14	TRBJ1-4	CSVVGDSWDEKLFF
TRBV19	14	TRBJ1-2	CASTPDSRIYGYTF
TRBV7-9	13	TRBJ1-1	CASSLTTYTEAFF
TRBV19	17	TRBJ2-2	CASSIPGLAGIMGELFF
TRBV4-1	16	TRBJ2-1	CASSLVTGKTYNEQFF
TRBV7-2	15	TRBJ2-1	CASSLSFRGQGEQFF
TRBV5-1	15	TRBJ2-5	CASSEGLAAQETQYF
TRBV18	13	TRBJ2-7	CASSPPRTYEQYF
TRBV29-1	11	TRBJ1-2	CSDRQGNGYTF
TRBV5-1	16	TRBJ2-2	CASSSGLAVNTGELFF
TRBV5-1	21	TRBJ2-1	CASSPYHRTGTTSGSRHEQFF
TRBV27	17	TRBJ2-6	CASSFDRGSSGANVLTF
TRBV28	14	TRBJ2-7	CASIPGGGTYEQYF
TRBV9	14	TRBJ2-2	CASGQAPNTGELFF
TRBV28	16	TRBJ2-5	CASSQTSGRAAETQYF
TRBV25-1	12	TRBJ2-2	CASSGDSRELFF
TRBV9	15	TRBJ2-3	CASSVSPSGTDTQYF
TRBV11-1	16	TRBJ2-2	CASSLGTSGSPGELFF
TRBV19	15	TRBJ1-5	CASSIGGSSNQPQHF
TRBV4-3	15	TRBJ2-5	CASSQGGRDVETQYF
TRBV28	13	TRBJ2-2	CASSRQGTGELFF
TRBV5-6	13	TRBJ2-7	CASSLADASGTVF
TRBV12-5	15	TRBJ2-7	CASGLVSGYSYEQYF
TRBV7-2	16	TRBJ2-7	CASSLGSSPLSYEQYF
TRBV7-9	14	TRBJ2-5	CASRARGDQETQYF
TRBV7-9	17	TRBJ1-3	CASSWFSGRNSGNTIYF
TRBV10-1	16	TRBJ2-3	CASSDTSGPSTDTQYF
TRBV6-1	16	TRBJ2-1	CASSDFFSGLVNEQFF